What follows is one TCR beta chain and its context. This clonotype appeared a few times. The target of this receptor is not known. It has no much larger one-base neighbor in the sample; base qualities were not kept. This sample is part of a study of Graves' ophthalmopathy and Graves' hyperthyroidism (dated by TCRdb to 2017 to 2018). Describing the broader study: Peripheral blood samples were taken at the time of initial diagnosis, before any treatment was given. Following sampling, methimazole starting at 30 mg daily was administered to hyperthyroidism patients, and high-dose intravenous methylprednisolone was administered to ophthalmopathy patients. The study used signatures of the TCR beta repertoire to tell Graves' ophthalmopathy apart from Graves' hyperthyroidism and to predict which patients would progress to ophthalmopathy. To explore V-J signatures that separate ophthalmopathy from hyperthyroidism, a discovery set of about 96 patients was enrolled, consisting of fewer than 45 with ophthalmopathy and around 57 with stable hyperthyroidism. In a handful of hyperthyroidism patients, the T-cell repertoire of thyroid tissue was compared with the T-cell repertoire of blood. In total, approximately 130 blood samples were TCR-sequenced: around 42 ophthalmopathy, some 75 hyperthyroidism and roughly 17 hyperthyroidism-to-ophthalmopathy patients. An independent validation cohort was composed of around 19 hyperthyroidism patients and roughly 16 patients who later progressed from hyperthyroidism to ophthalmopathy. The research as a whole found: Among expanded thyroid clonotypes with frequency above 0.001, most also showed up in blood, which suggests that blood repertoires may reflect the thyroid immune response. In cross-validation, the 13-signature model distinguished ophthalmopathy from stable hyperthyroidism with about 90% sensitivity and approximately 81% specificity, and in the test set the corresponding values were around 80% and 75%. No statistical method was used to set the sample size in advance, and the investigators knew which group each participant was assigned to. In validation, the model predicted ophthalmopathy progression with more than 70% sensitivity and approximately 72% specificity; some twelve predicted patients were CT-confirmed with GO in a median of 6.5 months.

Patients with ophthalmopathy had moderately to severely active disease, with a Clinical Activity Score of 3 or more, a NOSPECS grade of 4 or more, and a disease duration of less than 3 months. Patients were excluded if they had other autoimmune diseases, uncontrolled infections, pregnancy or lactation. Diagnosis was based on clinical symptoms, serum thyroxine, TRAb, thyroid ultrasound and orbital computed tomography. Ficoll-Paque density gradient centrifugation was used to isolate PBMCs from 8 to 10 ml of fresh peripheral blood. Total RNA was extracted with Trizol reagent and quality-checked on an Agilent 2100 Bioanalyzer. Counted from cysteine to phenylalanine, this CDR3 has 13 amino acids. CDR3 DNA only is kept here, 39 bases in frame from base 1. The germline V gene (reference sequence) provides CDR1 MNHNY and CDR2 SVGAGI. The V end loses 8 bases and the J end loses 5 bases, and a stretch of 15 bases separates them.

For repertoire sequencing, TCR beta CDR3 regions were amplified from RNA transcripts. The first round was an RT-PCR using HTBI primers with the Qiagen OneStep RT-PCR kit, and this first round was followed by a second-round multiplex PCR, then size selection and purification. Sequencing of the libraries was carried out on an Illumina HiSeq2000 in paired-end mode with 100 bp reads. Concerning the study's data processing: Reads were processed with SOAPnuke, discarding reads with adapters, uncalled bases, mean Phred below 15, or no exact constant-primer or identifier match. COPE v1.2.5 was used to merge the high-quality paired reads. Each unique nucleotide sequence was treated as a clonotype, and MiTCR v1.1 was used to align the clonotypes to the IMGT TRB V, D and J references. The analysis was limited to V-J combinations with a frequency above 0.0001, which together covered roughly 99% of the repertoires. For each V-J combination, a TCR clonal expansion and chaos score was defined as the ratio of F50 clonal expansion to chaos observed in the TCRdist matrix. Features were reduced by Welch's t-statistics and random forest to roughly 14 V-J combinations, which fed a naive Bayes classifier. The similarity between thyroid and blood repertoires was quantified using the Morisita-Horn index. TCRdb passed the public sequencing reads through fastp at Q25 and MiXCR, retaining productive beta sequences. Entries are consolidated by CDR3 protein sequence, retaining the most common genes and DNA. The V and J calls come from TCRdb's annotation, not from the publication. Present in this sample are some 750,000 distinct CDR3 sequences, around 40% of which were seen just once. 40% to 45% of the sample is held by the ten biggest clonotypes.

Here the chain combines TRBV6-6 and TRBJ2-5; a tentative D call is TRBD2 (6 bases match). The specimen was peripheral blood. This TCR was sampled from an adult man with Graves' ophthalmopathy. CDR3 reads: CASEGGGTETQYF. Read as DNA, the sequence is TGTGCCAGCGAAGGTGGGGGGACGGAGACCCAGTACTTC.